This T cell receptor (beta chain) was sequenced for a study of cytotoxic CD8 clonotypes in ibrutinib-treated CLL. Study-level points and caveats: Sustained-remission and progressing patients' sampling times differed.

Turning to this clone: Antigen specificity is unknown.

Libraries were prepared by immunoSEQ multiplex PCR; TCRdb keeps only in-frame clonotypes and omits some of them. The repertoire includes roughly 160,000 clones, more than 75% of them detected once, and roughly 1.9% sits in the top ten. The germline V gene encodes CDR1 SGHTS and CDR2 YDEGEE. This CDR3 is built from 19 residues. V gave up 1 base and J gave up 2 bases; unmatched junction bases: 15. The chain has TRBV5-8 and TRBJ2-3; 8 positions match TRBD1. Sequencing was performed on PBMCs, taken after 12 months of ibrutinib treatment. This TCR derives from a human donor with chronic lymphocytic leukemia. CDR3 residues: CASSLFQGALLTHTDTQYF. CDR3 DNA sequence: TGTGCCAGCAGCTTGTTCCAGGGGGCATTATTAACACACACAGATACGCAGTATTTT.